These 30 T cell receptor beta chains came from one sample sequenced in a study of cytomegalovirus exposure and HLA in healthy donors. The PCR used 60 Vbeta and 13 Jbeta primers. Libraries were prepared by immunoSEQ multiplex PCR; TCRdb keeps only in-frame clonotypes and omits some of them. The sample holds about 130,000 clones; over 9.5% are singletons and the top ten take under 6%. Material for sequencing was PBMCs. The receptors were gathered from a woman under 30 in good health and CMV-seropositive.

V and J are TRBV18 and TRBJ2-1, with TRBD2 matching 9 bases. Germline CDR1 and CDR2: KGHSH and LQKENI. The V gene end was trimmed by 2 bases and the J gene end by 5 bases; junction bases not matched to a gene: 7. CDR3 length equals 16 residues. CDR3 DNA: TGTGCCAGCTCACCAACGGCGGTAGCGGGAGACAATGAGCAGTTCTTC. Translation: CASSPTAVAGDNEQFF.

This clone was observed a handful of times. This chain connects TRBV7-9 to TRBJ2-7; 8 bases align to TRBD2. CDR3 length: 15 amino acids. CDR1 SEHNR and CDR2 FQNEAQ come from the germline V gene (reference sequence). The J segment lost 0 bases and the V segment lost 0 bases, leaving 1 base of the junction unmatched. The CDR3 here is CASSLARGGSYEQYF. In DNA, the CDR3 is TGTGCCAGCAGCTTAGCTCGGGGGGGCTCCTACGAGCAGTACTTC. The entire variable domain, with the rest obtained from reference TRBV7-9 and TRBJ2-7, is as follows: DTGVSQNPRHKITKRGQNVTFRCDPISEHNRLYWYRQTLGQGPEFLTYFQNEAQLEKSRLLSDRFSAERPKGSFSTLEIQRTEQGDSAMYLCASSLARGGSYEQYFGPGTRLTVT.

The gene calls are TRBV7-9 and TRBJ2-7; 14 nucleotides align to TRBD2. Unmatched junction bases numbered 7, after V lost 5 bases and J lost 7 bases. Per the germline V gene, CDR1 is SEHNR and CDR2 is FQNEAQ (reference sequence). The CDR3 contains 15 residues. CDR3 protein: CASSLGTSGSREQYF. The CDR3 DNA sequence: TGTGCCAGCAGCCTCGGGACTAGCGGGAGCAGAGAGCAGTACTTC.

Notes on this clone: The junction departs from the called germline gene at one end, perhaps through a read error. V and J are TRBV4-1 and TRBJ2-7; 14 bases match TRBD2. The CDR3 is made up of 15 amino acids. From germline, CDR1 is MGHRA and CDR2 YSYEKL. The CDR3 coding sequence is TGCGCCAGCAGCCCACCGGGACTAGCGGGAGTTCGATTGCACTTC. Encoded protein: CASSPPGLAGVRLHF.

The chain employs TRBV5-1 and TRBJ2-7; possible D gene TRBD2, 5 bases. Between the trimmed V and J ends, which lost 3 bases and 2 bases, there was a span of 12 bases. In germline, CDR1 is SGHRS, CDR2 YFSETQ. This CDR3 contains 14 residues. The CDR3 coding sequence is TGCGCCAGCAGCTCTGAGGGTGGGCCCTACGAGCAGTACTTC. Encoded protein: CASSSEGGPYEQYF.

There are a few counts of this clone. The genes are TRBV28 and TRBJ1-1, with D perhaps matching TRBD1 (6 bases). CDR1 and CDR2 (germline): MDHEN, SYDVKM. V lost 6 bases, J lost 8 bases, and 16 bases lay in between. The CDR3 contains 13 residues. In nucleotides, the CDR3 is TGTGCCAGCAGCTCTAGACCCGGGACAGAAGCTTTCTTT. Its translation is CASSSRPGTEAFF.

This clone was observed a handful of times. This chain connects TRBV13 to TRBJ1-4; 7 nucleotides align to TRBD1. The CDR3 length is 16 residues. The V gene end was trimmed by 4 bases and the J gene end by 8 bases; junction bases not matched to a gene: 13. Per germline, CDR1 PRHDT and CDR2 FYEKMQ (reference sequence). The CDR3 DNA is TGTGCCAGCAGCTCCTCGTTGACAGGGCGTAACGAAAAACTGTTTTTT. Amino acid sequence: CASSSSLTGRNEKLFF. The full variable domain, its missing parts supplied by reference TRBV13 and TRBJ1-4, is AAGVIQSPRHLIKEKRETATLKCYPIPRHDTVYWYQQGPGQDPQFLISFYEKMQSDKGSIPDRFSAQQFSDYHSELNMSSLELGDSALYFCASSSSLTGRNEKLFFGSGTQLSVL.

There are a few counts of this clone. The chain joins TRBV2 to TRBJ1-4; TRBD1 might be the D (6 bases). The germline CDR1 and CDR2 sequences are SNHLY and FYNNEI. The CDR3 spans 13 residues. Trimming cost V 6 bases and J 7 bases, with 12 bases left between them. CDR3 bases: TGTGCCAGCAGGGGAGGGGGGCCTGAAAAACTGTTTTTT. It yields the protein CASRGGGPEKLFF. The entire variable domain, with the rest obtained from reference TRBV2 and TRBJ1-4, is as follows: EPEVTQTPSHQVTQMGQEVILRCVPISNHLYFYWYRQILGQKVEFLVSFYNNEISEKSEIFDDQFSVERPDGSNFTLKIRSTKLEDSAMYFCASRGGGPEKLFFGSGTQLSVL.

This chain uses TRBV27 with TRBJ1-1; unclear D gene. Germline assignment: CDR1 MNHEY and CDR2 SMNVEV (reference sequence). Trimming left V 6 bases short and J 5 bases short, with 16 bases between. CDR3 length equals 14 residues. CDR3 sequence reads: CASSLGLPGTEAFF. CDR3 bases: TGTGCCAGCAGCCTGGGTCTTCCGGGAACTGAAGCTTTCTTT.

This clone was detected only a few times. The gene calls are TRBV5-1 and TRBJ1-1; 9 bases agree with TRBD1. V dropped 7 bases and J dropped 2; count of bases not matched to a gene: 12. Per germline, CDR1 SGHRS and CDR2 YFSETQ. CDR3 length equals 16 residues. Written as DNA, the CDR3 is TGCGCCAGCGCGGGACAGGGAGGTTTAGGAAACACTGAAGCTTTCTTT. It translates to CASAGQGGLGNTEAFF.

This chain links TRBV7-2 with TRBJ2-1; 7 bases fit TRBD2. From germline, CDR1 is SGHTA and CDR2 FQGNSA. This CDR3 contains 14 residues. V shed 4 bases and J 9 bases; nucleotides not matched to a gene: 9. CDR3 loop: CASSSGTIRAEQFF. In nucleotides, the CDR3 is TGTGCCAGCAGCTCTGGGACTATACGAGCTGAGCAGTTCTTC.

This clone was counted a few times. CDR3 nucleotide sequence: TGTGCCAGCAGCCCCGACAGGGGAGGCTTCAATGAAAAACTGTTTTTT. This encodes CASSPDRGGFNEKLFF. The genes are TRBV7-8 and TRBJ1-4; 8 bases map to TRBD1. Germline-derived CDR1 and CDR2 are SGHVS and FQNEAQ. V shed 5 bases, J shed 5 bases, and the junction held 10 bases outside the gene matches. The CDR3 is made up of 16 amino acids. Full variable domain (missing parts from reference TRBV7-8 and TRBJ1-4): GAGVSQSPRYKVAKRGQDVALRCDPISGHVSLFWYQQALGQGPEFLTYFQNEAQLDKSGLPSDRFFAERPEGSVSTLKIQRTQQEDSAVYLCASSPDRGGFNEKLFFGSGTQLSVL.

This clone was counted between two and nine times. The genes are TRBV6-5 and TRBJ1-2; no clear D. CDR1 and CDR2 from the germline V gene are MNHEY and SVGAGI. This CDR3 has 13 amino acids. V lost 2 bases, J lost 5 bases, and 9 bases lay in between. CDR3: CASSYGQEYGYTF. The DNA for the CDR3 is TGTGCCAGCAGTTACGGGCAGGAATATGGCTACACCTTC.

The chain combines TRBV7-9 with TRBJ2-7, with TRBD2 identical over 10 bases. This CDR3 contains 15 residues. The J segment lost 3 bases and the V segment lost 3 bases, leaving 5 bases of the junction unmatched. Looked up from germline, CDR1 is SEHNR and CDR2 is FQNEAQ (reference sequence). In nucleotides, the CDR3 is TGTGCCAGCAGCTTTCTTACTAGCGGGATCTACGAGCAGTACTTC. Amino acids: CASSFLTSGIYEQYF.

This clone has a handful of counts. The V and J genes are TRBV7-9 and TRBJ1-1, with no clear D. V was clipped by 5 bases and J by 6 bases, with 13 bases between them. Germline V gene sequence: CDR1 SEHNR, CDR2 FQNEAQ (reference sequence). This CDR3 is built from 13 residues. DNA of the CDR3: TGTGCCAGCAGCCTAGGAGAACTCGCTGAAGCTTTCTTT. Translated, it gives CASSLGELAEAFF.

A note on this clone: The identical CDR3 is also encoded by other nucleotide sequences in the sample. This chain links TRBV5-6 with TRBJ1-5, with D tentatively TRBD1 (6 bases). Per germline, CDR1 SGHDT and CDR2 YYEEEE. Trimming shortened V by 4 bases and J by 5 bases, and 10 bases separated the two germline ends. The CDR3 covers 13 residues. The DNA of the CDR3 is TGTGCCAGCAGCGGGGGGGGCGATCAGCCCCAGCATTTT. It yields the protein CASSGGGDQPQHF. The full variable domain, its missing parts supplied by reference TRBV5-6 and TRBJ1-5, is DAGVTQSPTHLIKTRGQQVTLRCSPKSGHDTVSWYQQALGQGPQFIFQYYEEEERQRGNFPDRFSGHQFPNYSSELNVNALLLGDSALYLCASSGGGDQPQHFGDGTRLSIL.

This clone was counted between two and nine times. This chain links TRBV7-3 with TRBJ2-1, with TRBD2 matching over 13 bases. The length of the CDR3 is 15 residues. Germline V gene sequence: CDR1 SGHTA, CDR2 FQGTGA. With V trimmed by 6 bases and J by 5 bases, 4 bases remained unmatched. The CDR3 spells CASSQGLAGHNEQFF. The CDR3 nucleotides are TGTGCCAGCAGTCAGGGACTAGCGGGACACAATGAGCAGTTCTTC.

The chain links TRBV28 to TRBJ1-4; D may be TRBD1 (6 bases). The CDR3 runs to 16 residues. Trimming shortened V by 1 base and J by 7 bases, and 16 bases separated the two germline ends. From germline, CDR1 is MDHEN and CDR2 SYDVKM. CDR3 amino acids: CASSLSVGGVGEKLFF. CDR3 DNA sequence: TGTGCCAGCAGTTTATCGGTAGGGGGTGTTGGTGAAAAACTGTTTTTT.

This clone has only a few counts. This sequence joins TRBV5-4 and TRBJ2-5; D is possibly TRBD1 (6 bases). CDR3 size: 18 residues. V gave up 0 bases and J gave up 2 bases, with 20 bases separating them. Per the germline V gene, CDR1 is SGHNT and CDR2 is YYREEE (reference sequence). CDR3 in amino acids: CASSLAPQGKGKQETQYF. In DNA, the CDR3 is TGTGCCAGCAGCTTGGCTCCCCAGGGGAAGGGCAAACAAGAGACCCAGTACTTC.

Only a few counts were recorded for this clone. The chain employs TRBV4-2 and TRBJ2-7, with 7 bases matching TRBD2. This CDR3 has 16 amino acids. J lost 2 bases, V lost 0 bases, and 7 bases had no gene match. The germline CDR1 and CDR2 sequences are LGHNA and YNFKEQ. The CDR3 loop is CASSQERAGPPYEQYF. CDR3 bases: TGTGCCAGCAGCCAAGAGAGAGCGGGACCCCCCTACGAGCAGTACTTC.

The chain combines TRBV4-1 with TRBJ2-4; TRBD1 matches 8 bases. Germline V gene sequence: CDR1 MGHRA, CDR2 YSYEKL. There are 17 residues in the CDR3. The junction had 7 bases not matched to a gene; V was cut back by 0 bases and J by 3 bases. The DNA for the CDR3 is TGCGCCAGCAGCCAAGACCCCAGGGGGCGTGACAAAAACATTCAGTACTTC. Translation gives CASSQDPRGRDKNIQYF.

The genes are TRBV27 and TRBJ1-5; 8 bases match TRBD1. CDR1 and CDR2 from the germline V gene are MNHEY and SMNVEV (reference sequence). This CDR3 has 16 residues. Trimming removed 2 bases from V and 2 bases from J; junction bases left unmatched: 5. The CDR3 here is CASSLTGQGGNQPQHF. For the CDR3, the DNA is TGTGCCAGCAGTTTAACCGGACAGGGAGGCAATCAGCCCCAGCATTTT.

The J gene is TRBJ1-1, the V gene TRBV11-2, with 9 bases lining up with TRBD1. Per the germline V gene, CDR1 is SGHAT and CDR2 is FQNNGV. The junction had 6 bases not matched to a gene; V was cut back by 3 bases and J by 1 base. The CDR3 spans 16 residues. The CDR3 bases are TGTGCCAGCAGCTTCCGGGACAGGGAGAGGAACACTGAAGCTTTCTTT. This encodes CASSFRDRERNTEAFF.

This clone was recorded a few times. Additional DNA sequences in this sample encode the identical CDR3. The chain recombines TRBV28 with TRBJ1-1; D call uncertain. The CDR3 runs to 12 residues. Germline CDR1 is MDHEN and CDR2 is SYDVKM. Deletions cut 3 bases from V and 1 base from J, with 3 bases between. Here the CDR3 DNA reads TGTGCCAGCAGTTTGAGGAACACTGAAGCTTTCTTT. Amino acid sequence: CASSLRNTEAFF.

This clone was seen only a few times. This chain links TRBV7-9 with TRBJ2-7; maybe TRBD2 (5 bases). CDR3 length: 16 residues. Per the germline V gene, CDR1 is SEHNR and CDR2 is FQNEAQ (reference sequence). V was cut by 5 bases and J by 6 bases, with 23 bases left in between. In DNA form, the CDR3 reads TGTGCCAGCAGCCCAGCGACCGGAACTAGGTCCCTCGAGCAGTACTTC. Translating it yields CASSPATGTRSLEQYF.

This clone has more than one count but fewer than ten. This chain uses TRBV5-1 with TRBJ2-7, with 8 bases fitting TRBD2. The V segment lost 5 bases and the J segment 4 bases; nucleotides outside the gene matches: 5. The germline gives CDR1 SGHRS, CDR2 YFSETQ. The CDR3 consists of 13 residues. CDR3 residues: CASSPSGGYEQYF. The DNA for the CDR3 is TGCGCCAGCAGTCCGTCGGGAGGGTACGAGCAGTACTTC.

This clone was counted a few times. CDR3 nucleotides: TGTGCCAGCGTACAGGGGTACACTGAAGCTTTCTTT. Its protein is CASVQGYTEAFF. V usage is TRBV2 and J usage is TRBJ1-1; 7 bases match TRBD1. Germline V gives CDR1 SNHLY, CDR2 FYNNEI. The CDR3 has 12 amino acids. V shed 8 bases and J 3 bases; nucleotides not matched to a gene: 3.

As regards this clone: The sample contains more than one DNA sequence encoding this CDR3. The chain employs TRBV27 and TRBJ2-7, with 9 bases aligning to TRBD2. CDR3 size: 14 residues. Germline V lookup: CDR1 MNHEY, CDR2 SMNVEV (reference sequence). Unmatched junction bases numbered 2, after V lost 2 bases and J lost 3 bases. CDR3 coding DNA: TGTGCCAGCAGTTTAGGTAGCGGGAGCTACGAGCAGTACTTC. Amino acid sequence: CASSLGSGSYEQYF.

The gene calls are TRBV9 and TRBJ2-5, with 7 bases matching TRBD2. CDR3 length: 16 residues. Germline V gene data show CDR1 as SGDLS and CDR2 as YYNGEE. Trimming took 0 bases from V and 4 from J; bases not matched to a gene: 9. The CDR3 region has the DNA TGTGCCAGCAGCGTAGGTGTTAGCGGGTTTCGAGAGACCCAGTACTTC. Residues: CASSVGVSGFRETQYF.

V gene TRBV5-6 combines with J gene TRBJ2-7; D ambiguous. Trimming cost V 1 base and J 9 bases, with 17 bases left between them. The CDR3 spans 14 residues. Germline V gene lookup returns CDR1 SGHDT and CDR2 YYEEEE. For the CDR3, the DNA is TGTGCCAGCAGCTTGTGGTCAGGCACCACCGGGCAGTACTTC. It is translated as CASSLWSGTTGQYF.